This is a list of T cell receptor beta chains from one sample in a study of tumor-infiltrating lymphocytes in oesophageal squamous cell carcinoma. TCRdb reanalysed the PCR reads using MiXCR and keeps one entry per CDR3 protein. The data show 15,000 to 20,000 distinct CDR3 sequences, 40% to 45% seen once. Sequencing input: normal esophageal tissue next to the tumor. Receptor source: a female donor with esophageal squamous cell carcinoma. The CDR3 runs from the conserved cysteine through the conserved F or W. D genes are given only for firm matches. Expanded clones get a size class; other rows say once, few or many, or leave the size out.

>once|-|TRBV6-8|TRBJ1-2
CASTFEFRGSHGYTF
TGTGCCAGCACGTTTGAATTCCGGGGCTCCCATGGCTACACCTTC
>-|-|TRBV2|TRBJ2-5
CASSEAHLGGTSPVWETQYF
TGTGCCAGCAGTGAAGCGCATTTGGGGGGAACAAGCCCTGTGTGGGAGACCCAGTACTTC
>-|-|TRBV7-3|TRBJ2-7
CASSFGPLAYEQYF
TGTGCCAGCAGCTTTGGACCACTGGCCTACGAGCAGTACTTC
>few|TRBD2|TRBV7-2|TRBJ2-7
CASSLALSSGSIGYEQYF
TGTGCCAGCAGCTTAGCGCTGTCTAGCGGGAGTATAGGCTACGAGCAGTACTTC
>-|TRBD1|TRBV7-2|TRBJ2-1
CASSGAGTVGNEQFF
TGTGCCAGCAGCGGCGCCGGGACAGTAGGCAATGAGCAGTTCTTC
>-|-|TRBV7-3|TRBJ2-1
CASSDRPYAYNEQFF
TGTGCCAGCAGCGATCGGCCATACGCCTACAATGAGCAGTTCTTC
>-|TRBD1|TRBV28|TRBJ1-1
CASSLSQGAREAFF
TGTGCCAGCAGTTTATCGCAGGGGGCGCGCGAAGCTTTCTTT
>-|TRBD2|TRBV7-9|TRBJ2-7
CASSPVGGRQYNEQYF
TGTGCCAGCAGCCCCGTAGGCGGGAGGCAGTACAATGAGCAGTACTTC
>few|-|TRBV7-2|TRBJ1-4
CASSPGTGEKLFF
TGTGCCAGCAGCCCAGGGACGGGAGAAAAACTGTTTTTT
>medium-sized|TRBD1|TRBV7-6|TRBJ2-3
CASSTGQITDTQYF
TGTGCCAGCAGCACGGGACAGATCACAGATACGCAGTATTTT
>-|TRBD1|TRBV27|TRBJ2-3
CASSQGQGRDTQYF
TGTGCCAGCAGTCAGGGACAGGGTAGAGATACGCAGTATTTT
>-|TRBD1|TRBV2|TRBJ1-2
CASTKGAYDGYTF
TGTGCCAGCACTAAGGGGGCATACGATGGCTACACCTTC
>medium-sized|TRBD1|TRBV7-6|TRBJ2-7
CASSTGGEQYF
TGTGCCAGCAGCACAGGGGGCGAGCAGTACTTC
>few|-|TRBV7-2|TRBJ2-7
CASSSGAYEQYF
TGTGCCAGCAGTTCCGGAGCCTACGAGCAGTACTTC
>-|-|TRBV27|TRBJ1-1
CASSYTRTGYTEAFF
TGTGCCAGCAGTTACACTCGTACAGGGTACACTGAAGCTTTCTTT
>-|-|TRBV7-2|TRBJ1-4
CASSPPRFGINEKLFF
TGTGCCAGCAGCCCGCCTCGTTTCGGGATTAATGAAAAACTGTTTTTT
>-|-|TRBV7-8|TRBJ2-3
CASSFYGRVPDTQYF
TGTGCCAGCAGCTTTTACGGAAGGGTTCCAGATACGCAGTATTTT
>-|TRBD1|TRBV7-2|TRBJ2-1
CASSLDGQGYNEQFF
TGTGCCAGCAGCTTAGACGGACAGGGGTACAATGAGCAGTTCTTC
>many|-|TRBV19|TRBJ1-2
CASSSPTTGNYGYTF
TGTGCCAGTAGTTCGCCTACTACAGGAAACTATGGCTACACCTTC
>once|TRBD2|TRBV7-2|TRBJ2-1
CASSVSGGQFF
TGTGCCAGCAGCGTTAGCGGGGGGCAGTTCTTC
>-|TRBD2|TRBV7-2|TRBJ2-2
CASSFRAGGPVGELFF
TGTGCCAGCAGCTTCCGAGCGGGGGGGCCTGTCGGGGAGCTGTTTTTT
>-|TRBD2|TRBV12-3/TRBV12-4|TRBJ2-1
CASTFRSGGAYNEQFF
TGTGCCAGCACGTTCCGTAGCGGGGGGGCCTACAATGAGCAGTTCTTC
>many|-|TRBV19|TRBJ2-3
CASSMYGNQPDTQYF
TGTGCCAGTAGTATGTACGGGAATCAGCCCGATACGCAGTATTTT
>-|-|TRBV15|TRBJ1-5
CATSRPGHAVSEPQHF
TGTGCCACCAGCAGACCGGGACACGCAGTTTCTGAGCCCCAGCATTTT
>-|TRBD1|TRBV29-1|TRBJ2-7
CSVVGQGVSDEQYF
TGCAGCGTGGTCGGACAGGGGGTATCGGACGAGCAGTACTTC
>many|TRBD2|TRBV7-2|TRBJ2-7
CASSRGTSGTYEQYF
TGTGCCAGCAGCCGCGGGACTAGCGGAACCTACGAGCAGTACTTC
>-|-|TRBV12-3/TRBV12-4|TRBJ1-6
CASSTGSSYNSPLHF
TGTGCCAGCAGTACAGGGAGCTCCTATAATTCACCCCTCCACTTC
>-|-|TRBV6-6|TRBJ1-2
CASSYSGARGYTF
TGTGCCAGCAGTTACTCGGGGGCTAGGGGCTACACCTTC
>-|TRBD1|TRBV5-4|TRBJ2-5
CASSLGDRGETQYF
TGTGCCAGCAGCTTAGGGGACAGGGGCGAGACCCAGTACTTC
>few|TRBD1|TRBV6-5|TRBJ2-3
CASTRDSATGELYF
TGTGCCAGCACCAGGGACAGCGCGACCGGGGAGCTGTATTTT
>few|-|TRBV15|TRBJ2-1
CATSWGPNEQFF
TGTGCCACCTCCTGGGGACCAAATGAGCAGTTCTTC
>-|TRBD2|TRBV5-1|TRBJ2-1
CASSWTSGTSYNEQFF
TGCGCCAGCAGCTGGACTAGCGGGACTTCCTACAATGAGCAGTTCTTC
>many|-|TRBV6-1|TRBJ1-4
CASTFVIGETNEKLFF
TGTGCCAGCACGTTCGTAATTGGGGAAACTAATGAAAAACTGTTTTTT
>-|-|TRBV24-1|TRBJ2-1
CATSGTARYNEQFF
TGTGCCACCAGTGGGACGGCCCGATACAATGAGCAGTTCTTC
>-|-|TRBV5-5|TRBJ2-7
CASSFTASESSYNEQYF
TGTGCCAGCAGCTTCACGGCTAGCGAGAGCTCCTACAATGAGCAGTACTTC
>-|-|TRBV6-5|TRBJ1-1
CASSATGNTEAFF
TGTGCCAGCAGTGCGACAGGGAACACTGAAGCTTTCTTT
>-|-|TRBV6-8|TRBJ2-5
CASTRSARQYF
TGTGCCAGCACCAGGTCGGCTCGGCAGTACTTC
>medium-sized|TRBD1|TRBV6-1|TRBJ1-2
CASEGTADGYTF
TGTGCCAGCGAGGGGACAGCGGATGGCTACACCTTC
>once|TRBD2|TRBV27|TRBJ2-5
CASSLSSGSTDTKYF
TGTGCCAGCAGTTTATCTAGCGGGAGCACAGATACGAAGTACTTC
>-|TRBD2|TRBV7-2|TRBJ2-1
CASSSTRGVLADNEQFF
TGTGCCAGCAGCTCAACCCGAGGAGTGCTAGCGGACAATGAGCAGTTCTTC
>-|-|TRBV11-2|TRBJ2-7
CASSLFRIGFYEQYF
TGTGCCAGCAGCTTATTTCGTATTGGTTTCTACGAGCAGTACTTC
>many|-|TRBV7-9|TRBJ2-5
CASSLAAPGGNEQYF
TGTGCCAGCAGCTTAGCAGCACCCGGTGGGAATGAGCAGTACTTC
>-|-|TRBV12-3/TRBV12-4|TRBJ2-3
CASSLSAYTDTQYF
TGTGCCAGCAGCCTATCAGCTTACACAGATACGCAGTATTTT
>-|-|TRBV6-6|TRBJ2-4
CASSPEGNIQYF
TGTGCCAGCTCCCCAGAGGGAAACATTCAGTACTTC
>-|-|TRBV7-2|TRBJ2-5
CASSLTGSPQETQYF
TGTGCCAGCAGCTTAACAGGGAGCCCCCAAGAGACCCAGTACTTC
>-|TRBD1|TRBV7-1|TRBJ1-2
CASSLDRGYAGYTF
TGTGCCAGCAGCCTGGACAGGGGGTACGCTGGCTACACCTTC
>-|-|TRBV9|TRBJ2-5
CASSGLGQLQETQYF
TGTGCCAGCAGCGGCCTTGGACAGCTCCAAGAGACCCAGTACTTC
>-|-|TRBV6-8|TRBJ2-7
CASSYFGTPYEQYF
TGTGCCAGCAGTTACTTTGGGACACCCTACGAGCAGTACTTC
>-|TRBD1|TRBV6-1|TRBJ2-5
CASSEGTGNGKTQYF
TGTGCCAGCAGTGAAGGGACAGGGAACGGAAAGACCCAGTACTTC
>-|-|TRBV12-3/TRBV12-4|TRBJ2-5
CASSATITQETQYF
TGTGCCAGCAGTGCCACAATCACCCAAGAGACCCAGTACTTC
>many|TRBD1|TRBV19|TRBJ1-1
CASSIDGTANTEAFF
TGTGCCAGTAGTATAGACGGGACAGCGAACACTGAAGCTTTCTTT
>many|-|TRBV27|TRBJ1-1
CASSRVEGTEAFF
TGTGCCAGCAGCCGAGTGGAGGGCACTGAAGCTTTCTTT
>once|TRBD2|TRBV7-9|TRBJ2-7
CASSLFASGGDSYEQYF
TGTGCCAGCAGCTTATTTGCTAGCGGGGGGGATTCTTACGAGCAGTACTTC
>few|-|TRBV13|TRBJ1-1
CASSLGLGGRTEAFF
TGTGCCAGCAGCTTAGGCCTGGGGGGTCGGACTGAAGCTTTCTTT
>-|TRBD2|TRBV28|TRBJ2-1
CASSSLAGAGNEQFF
TGTGCCAGCAGTTCACTAGCGGGAGCGGGCAATGAGCAGTTCTTC
>many|-|TRBV28|TRBJ1-5
CASTIPGDGPQHF
TGTGCCAGCACCATTCCAGGGGACGGGCCCCAGCATTTT
>-|TRBD2|TRBV7-2|TRBJ2-5
CASSAQGGGETQYF
TGTGCCAGCAGCGCCCAAGGCGGGGGGGAGACCCAGTACTTC
>many|-|TRBV6-1|TRBJ1-2
CASSDRRADGYTF
TGTGCCAGCAGTGACAGGCGGGCGGATGGCTACACCTTC